The clone carrying this T cell receptor beta chain was detected a few times. The antigen is unknown. Trimming shortened V by 7 bases and J by 2 bases, and 15 bases separated the two germline ends. The CDR3 loop spans 14 amino acids. TCRdb ran MiXCR on the 5' RACE reads and lists one entry per CDR3 protein. The sample includes approximately 500,000 distinct CDR3 sequences, 12% to 15% of them seen just once. The sample is drawn from a study of identical twins. The study's findings and limits: For out-of-frame beta sequences, excess twin sharing was weaker.

All donors comprised healthy Caucasians. The data were also submitted as part of a second study, on yellow fever vaccine responses in identical twins. That study adds: As reported, the vaccine T cell response of twins seemed partly convergent and partly personalized.

The sample was CD4+ T cells sorted from blood. The receptor was isolated from a woman aged 18-35 years in good health. The chain carries TRBV12-3 or TRBV12-4 and TRBJ2-7, with D possibly being TRBD1 (8 bases). CDR3 nucleotide sequence: TGTGCCAGCAACCAACAGGGGGGGACCTACGAGCAGTACTTC. Protein sequence: CASNQQGGTYEQYF.